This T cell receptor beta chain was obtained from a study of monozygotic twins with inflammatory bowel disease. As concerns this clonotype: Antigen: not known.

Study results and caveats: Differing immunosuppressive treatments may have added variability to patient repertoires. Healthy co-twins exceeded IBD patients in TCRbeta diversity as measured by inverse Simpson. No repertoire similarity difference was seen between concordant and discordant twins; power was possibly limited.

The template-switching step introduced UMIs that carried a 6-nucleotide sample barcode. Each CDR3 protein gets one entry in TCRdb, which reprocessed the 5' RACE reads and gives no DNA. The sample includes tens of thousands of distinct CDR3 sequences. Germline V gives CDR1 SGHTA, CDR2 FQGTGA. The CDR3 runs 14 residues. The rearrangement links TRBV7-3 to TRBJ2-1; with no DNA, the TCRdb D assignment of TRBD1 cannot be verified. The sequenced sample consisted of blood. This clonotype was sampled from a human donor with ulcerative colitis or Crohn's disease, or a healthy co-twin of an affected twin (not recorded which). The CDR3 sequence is CASSLGRGGYEQFF.